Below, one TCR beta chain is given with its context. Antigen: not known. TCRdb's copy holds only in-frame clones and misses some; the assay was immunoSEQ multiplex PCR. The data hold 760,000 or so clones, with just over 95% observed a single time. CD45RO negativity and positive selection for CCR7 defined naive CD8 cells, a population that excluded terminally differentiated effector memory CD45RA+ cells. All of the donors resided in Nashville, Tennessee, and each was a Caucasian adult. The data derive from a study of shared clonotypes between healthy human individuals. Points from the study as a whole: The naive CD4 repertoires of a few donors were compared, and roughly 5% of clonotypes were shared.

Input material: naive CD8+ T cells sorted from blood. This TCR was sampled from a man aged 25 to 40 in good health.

In nucleotides, the CDR3 is TGTGCCAGCAGTTTTCGGCTGGACGGGCCCCAGCATTTT. It is translated as CASSFRLDGPQHF. The rearrangement links TRBV28 to TRBJ1-5, with D unclear. CDR1 MDHEN and CDR2 SYDVKM come from the germline V gene. The CDR3 sequence is 13 residues long. Trimming removed 3 bases from V and 9 bases from J, with 12 bases in between.